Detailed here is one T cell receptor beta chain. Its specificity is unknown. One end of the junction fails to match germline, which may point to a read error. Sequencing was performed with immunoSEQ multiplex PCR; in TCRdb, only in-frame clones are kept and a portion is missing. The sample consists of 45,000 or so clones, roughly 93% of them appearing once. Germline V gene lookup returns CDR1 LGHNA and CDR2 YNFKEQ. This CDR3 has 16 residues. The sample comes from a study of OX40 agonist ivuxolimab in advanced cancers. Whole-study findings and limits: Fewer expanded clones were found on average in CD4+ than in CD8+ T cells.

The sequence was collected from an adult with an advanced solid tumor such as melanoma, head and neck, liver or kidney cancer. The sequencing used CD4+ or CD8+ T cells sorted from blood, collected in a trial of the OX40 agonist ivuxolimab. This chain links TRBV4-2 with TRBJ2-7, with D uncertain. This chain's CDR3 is CASSQDWNPEIYGQYF. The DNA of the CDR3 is TGTGCCAGCAGCCAAGATTGGAACCCCGAGATCTACGGGCAGTACTTC.